The clone carrying this T cell receptor beta chain was detected many times. Its matching antigen is unknown. A single record per CDR3 protein comes from TCRdb applying MiXCR to the multiplex PCR reads. Here the sample spans 150,000 or so distinct CDR3 sequences, more than 25% being singletons. There are 15 residues in the CDR3. Per germline, CDR1 SGDLS and CDR2 YYNGEE. With 3 bases removed from V and 5 bases from J, the gap between germline ends came to 15 bases. The data stem from a study of breast tumors, draining lymph nodes, adjacent tissues. Study results and limitations: The data were judged consistent with most tumor T cells coming from lymph node and expanding in tumor. Luminal-like breast cancer showed significantly higher tumor–nontumor repertoire similarity than basal-like. Tumor repertoires ranked between lymph nodes and nontumor tissue in diversity, with V and J gene preferences.

Breast cancer patients provided tissue from their axillary draining lymph nodes. This sequence joins TRBV9 and TRBJ1-5; D unclear. The sequencing sample was made of axillary lymph node tissue. The receptor was isolated from a female donor with breast cancer. Some clones in this sample may be carry-over from other donors' samples. CDR3 nucleotide sequence: TGTGCCAGCAGCGCAGGAGGACGGATGGATCAGCCCCAGCATTTT. This sequence encodes CASSAGGRMDQPQHF. Full variable domain (remainder filled in from reference TRBV9 and TRBJ1-5): DSGVTQTPKHLITATGQRVTLRCSPRSGDLSVYWYQQSLDQGLQFLIQYYNGEERAKGNILERFSAQQFPDLHSELNLSSLELGDSALYFCASSAGGRMDQPQHFGDGTRLSIL.